These 17 T cell receptor beta chains came from one sample sequenced in a study of CD8 T cells in Susac syndrome. Random-hexamer reverse transcription was applied to roughly 0.45 to 1 ug RNA. TCRdb analysed the immunoSEQ multiplex PCR reads with MiXCR anew, one entry per CDR3 protein. The sample has 200,000 or so distinct CDR3 sequences, roughly 96% seen once; the top ten hold 0.093%. The sequencing input was CD4+ T cells from PBMCs. The origin of the receptors is a human donor with multiple sclerosis.

The chain recombines TRBV30 with TRBJ1-3; D uncertain. The CDR3 spans 12 residues. V lost 3 bases to trimming and J lost 0 bases, with 3 bases between them. Per germline, CDR1 GTSNPN and CDR2 SVGIG (reference sequence). Here the CDR3 DNA reads TGTGCCTGGAGCTACTCTGGAAACACCATATATTTT. It encodes CAWSYSGNTIYF. Combining the CDR3 with reference TRBV30 and TRBJ1-3 gives the whole variable domain SQTIHQWPATLVQPVGSPLSLECTVEGTSNPNLYWYRQAAGRGLQLLFYSVGIGQISSEVPQNLSASRPQDRQFILSSKKLLLSDSGFYLCAWSYSGNTIYFGEGSWLTVV.

The CDR3 loop reads CATSRRDLQETQYF. The CDR3 DNA is TGTGCCACCAGCAGGCGGGACTTACAAGAGACCCAGTACTTC. The chain links TRBV15 to TRBJ2-5; TRBD2 might be the D (6 bases). Germline lookup yields CDR1 LNHNV and CDR2 YYDKDF (reference sequence). Deletions cut 3 bases from V and 2 bases from J, with 10 bases between. The CDR3 is 14 amino acids.

This clonotype has only one observation. The rearrangement links TRBV20-1 to TRBJ2-1, with TRBD1 identical over 10 bases. With 7 bases clipped from V and 5 bases from J, the junction kept 2 bases outside the gene matches. The CDR3 runs 12 residues. From germline, CDR1 is DFQATT and CDR2 SNEGSKA (reference sequence). The CDR3: CSVGTGDNEQFF. The CDR3 region has the DNA TGCAGTGTAGGGACAGGGGACAATGAGCAGTTCTTC.

This chain joins TRBV30 and TRBJ2-2; TRBD1 agrees at 9 bases. V lost 4 bases to trimming and J lost 5 bases; unmatched junction nucleotides: 14. The CDR3 is made up of 17 amino acids. Germline CDR1 GTSNPN, CDR2 SVGIG (reference sequence). Here the CDR3 DNA reads TGTGCCTGGAAGGTTTGGACGGGACAGGGTAGAACCGGGGAGCTGTTTTTT. This encodes CAWKVWTGQGRTGELFF.

This chain connects TRBV7-8 to TRBJ2-2; TRBD1 matches at 8 bases. V gave up 5 bases and J gave up 3 bases; unmatched junction bases: 5. In germline, CDR1 is SGHVS, CDR2 FQNEAQ. This CDR3 comprises 15 residues. The CDR3 is CASSPGQGYTGELFF. DNA for the CDR3: TGTGCCAGCAGCCCCGGACAGGGCTACACCGGGGAGCTGTTTTTT.

The gene calls are TRBV2 and TRBJ2-7, with TRBD1 matching 8 bases. V gave up 4 bases and J gave up 1 base; unmatched junction bases: 6. The CDR3 has 15 residues. Germline CDR1 SNHLY, CDR2 FYNNEI. This CDR3 reads CASSGQGTLSYEQYF. CDR3 DNA: TGTGCCAGCAGTGGACAGGGGACACTATCCTACGAGCAGTACTTC.

The chain has TRBV18 and TRBJ2-7; D perhaps matches TRBD1 (6 bases). The CDR3 is made up of 16 amino acids. The germline V gene encodes CDR1 KGHSH and CDR2 LQKENI. The V gene lost 2 bases and the J gene lost 5 bases, with 19 bases spanning the gap. In nucleotides, the CDR3 is TGTGCCAGCTCACCATGGTCACCGGACAGCCACCACGAGCAGTACTTC. Its protein is CASSPWSPDSHHEQYF.

V gene TRBV5-4 combines with J gene TRBJ2-1, with 7 positions matching TRBD2. With V trimmed by 4 bases and J by 0 bases, 1 base remained unmatched. Per the germline V gene, CDR1 is SGHNT and CDR2 is YYREEE (reference sequence). This CDR3 comprises 14 residues. The CDR3 region is CASSREGSYNEQFF. Written as DNA, the CDR3 is TGTGCCAGCAGCAGGGAGGGCTCCTACAATGAGCAGTTCTTC. The whole variable domain, filled in from reference TRBV5-4 and TRBJ2-1, reads ETGVTQSPTHLIKTRGQQVTLRCSSQSGHNTVSWYQQALGQGPQFIFQYYREEENGRGNFPPRFSGLQFPNYSSELNVNALELDDSALYLCASSREGSYNEQFFGPGTRLTVL.

The chain couples TRBV29-1 to TRBJ1-1, with 11 bases that match TRBD1. With 1 base clipped from V and 10 bases from J, the junction kept 8 bases outside the gene matches. There are 14 residues in the CDR3. CDR1 is SQVTM and CDR2 is ANQGSEA in the germline V gene. The CDR3 coding sequence is TGCAGCGTTGAAGGTGGGACAGGGGGAGGAAGAGCTTTCTTT. Amino acids: CSVEGGTGGGRAFF.

This chain's CDR3 is CSAFFPYNEQFF. CDR3 coding DNA: TGCAGTGCTTTTTTCCCTTACAATGAGCAGTTCTTC. The rearrangement joins TRBV20-1 to TRBJ2-1; D gene unclear. CDR1 and CDR2 (germline): DFQATT, SNEGSKA (reference sequence). The V end was cut by 5 bases, the J end by 4 bases, with 9 bases between. The CDR3 is made up of 12 amino acids.

The CDR3 region is CASSLLDRPVGYTF. CDR3 in DNA: TGTGCCAGCAGTTTACTGGACAGGCCTGTGGGCTACACCTTC. The chain has TRBV12-3 or TRBV12-4 and TRBJ1-2; 7 bases align to TRBD1. CDR3 length: 14 amino acids. V lost 2 bases and J lost 8; bases outside the gene matches: 8.

This rearrangement joins TRBV2 to TRBJ1-5; 7 bases match TRBD1. The CDR3 sequence is 14 residues long. V was pared by 6 bases and J by 0 bases, with 2 bases of the junction left unmatched. Looked up from germline, CDR1 is SNHLY and CDR2 is FYNNEI. The CDR3 DNA sequence: TGTGCCAGCAGCGGGACAGATAGCAATCAGCCCCAGCATTTT. Protein: CASSGTDSNQPQHF.

This sequence joins TRBV5-4 and TRBJ2-3; possibly TRBD2 for D (6 bases). Germline V gene data show CDR1 as SGHNT and CDR2 as YYREEE (reference sequence). With 1 base removed from V and 6 bases from J, the gap between germline ends came to 18 bases. The CDR3 is made up of 16 amino acids. CDR3 sequence reads: CASSLHGLRPTDTQYF. DNA for the CDR3: TGTGCCAGCAGCTTGCACGGACTAAGACCCACGGATACGCAGTATTTT.

The CDR3 protein is CAWSVPAGYEQYF. The CDR3 DNA follows: TGTGCCTGGAGTGTGCCAGCGGGTTACGAGCAGTACTTC. The chain uses TRBV30 and TRBJ2-7; D perhaps matches TRBD2 (6 bases). The CDR3 sequence is 13 residues long. The germline V gene has CDR1 GTSNPN and CDR2 SVGIG (reference sequence). V lost 0 bases, J lost 4 bases, and 10 bases lay in between.

The chain employs TRBV30 and TRBJ2-4; TRBD2 is a possible D gene (6 bases). CDR3 length equals 19 residues. The V end lost 4 bases, the J end lost 1 base, and 26 bases lay between the germline ends. CDR1 and CDR2 (germline): GTSNPN, SVGIG (reference sequence). In nucleotides, the CDR3 is TGTGCCTGGACTAGCCTAGGAGGAGGGAGTAGGGTTGCCAAAAACATTCAGTACTTC. Amino acid sequence: CAWTSLGGGSRVAKNIQYF.

The J gene is TRBJ2-5, the V gene TRBV29-1, with unresolved D. Per the germline V gene, CDR1 is SQVTM and CDR2 is ANQGSEA. V was clipped by 1 base and J by 7 bases, with 13 bases between them. This CDR3 is 13 amino acids long. The CDR3 nucleotides read TGCAGCGTTGAAGGGTTGGTTAAGGTGACCCAGTACTTC. Protein: CSVEGLVKVTQYF.

The J gene is TRBJ2-7, the V gene TRBV27, with 9 bases identical to TRBD2. J gave up 2 bases and V 3 bases, and 2 bases lay outside the gene matches. Germline V gives CDR1 MNHEY, CDR2 SMNVEV (reference sequence). There are 14 residues in the CDR3. In DNA form, the CDR3 reads TGTGCCAGCAGTTTGGCTAGCGGGGCCTACGAGCAGTACTTC. It codes for CASSLASGAYEQYF.